A single sample is the source of the 30 T cell receptor beta chains below, sequenced in a study of a mutant IDH1 vaccine in newly diagnosed glioma. As for time point: week 47, end of study. Every vaccination contained 300 ug of the mutant IDH1 20-mer peptide and was paired with topical imiquimod. Using immunoSEQ multiplex PCR, the repertoire was profiled, and TCRdb retains in-frame clones only, with some absent. The sample records 50,000 to 55,000 clones, less than 65% being singletons. For these receptors, no antigen is known. The starting material was peripheral blood mononuclear cells (PBMCs), obtained from a glioma patient whose treatment included an IDH1 peptide vaccine. The origin of the receptors is a man between 35 and 55 years old with glioma. Some clones in this sample may be carry-over from other donors' samples.

Comments on this clone: Other DNA sequences of this sample code for an identical CDR3. The chain combines TRBV2 with TRBJ1-2, with 9 bases aligning to TRBD1. CDR3 length equals 12 residues. Germline CDR1 SNHLY, CDR2 FYNNEI. With 7 bases clipped from V and 8 bases from J, the junction kept 5 bases outside the gene matches. DNA of the CDR3: TGTGCCAGCACCTGGGACAGGGTAGGCTACACCTTC. Translation: CASTWDRVGYTF. Based on the CDR3 plus reference TRBV2 and TRBJ1-2, the full variable domain is EPEVTQTPSHQVTQMGQEVILRCVPISNHLYFYWYRQILGQKVEFLVSFYNNEISEKSEIFDDQFSVERPDGSNFTLKIRSTKLEDSAMYFCASTWDRVGYTFGSGTRLTVV.

The sample holds a few counts of this clone. The V and J genes are TRBV25-1 and TRBJ1-2; D is uncertain. This CDR3 is 12 amino acids long. Trimming removed 4 bases at V and 8 bases at J, with 11 bases between. CDR1 and CDR2 (germline): MGHDK, SYGVNS. The CDR3 nucleotides read TGTGCCAGCAGTGCCTTCAGGTGGGGCTACACCTTC. Translated: CASSAFRWGYTF.

The V gene is TRBV5-6, the J gene TRBJ2-3; D is perhaps TRBD1 or TRBD2 (6 bases each). The CDR3 is 16 residues long. From germline, CDR1 is SGHDT and CDR2 YYEEEE. With 1 base removed from V and 2 bases from J, the gap between germline ends came to 14 bases. The CDR3 region has the DNA TGTGCCAGCAGCTTGAAAGAAACGGGGGCCACAGATACGCAGTATTTT. It yields the protein CASSLKETGATDTQYF.

This clone was found once. The chain joins TRBV29-1 to TRBJ2-7, with D possibly being TRBD2 (5 bases). CDR3 length: 12 amino acids. V was cut by 4 bases and J by 0 bases, with 7 bases left in between. Germline V gene lookup returns CDR1 SQVTM and CDR2 ANQGSEA. CDR3 DNA: TGCAGCGTTGCACTAGACTCCTACGAGCAGTACTTC. Translating it yields CSVALDSYEQYF.

The rearrangement joins TRBV18 to TRBJ1-2; D unresolved. CDR1 is KGHSH and CDR2 is LQKENI in the germline V gene. The CDR3 is made up of 14 amino acids. Trimming took 6 bases from V and 7 from J, leaving 18 bases between them. CDR3 bases: TGTGCCAGCTCGTCCTTTAGGACGACTCCTGGCTACACCTTC. Encoded protein: CASSSFRTTPGYTF.

V and J are TRBV29-1 and TRBJ2-1; 9 bases are a match to TRBD2. CDR1 and CDR2 from the germline V gene are SQVTM and ANQGSEA. Trimming took 7 bases from V and 8 from J; bases not matched to a gene: 18. The CDR3 extends over 16 amino acids. CDR3 coding DNA: TGCAGCGCCAGCTCGGTCGGCGGGGGGGCCGTCGATGAGCAGTTCTTC. As protein: CSASSVGGGAVDEQFF.

This CDR3 reads CASSQAAGTTDTQYF. DNA of the CDR3: TGTGCCAGCAGCCAAGCGGCGGGAACTACAGATACGCAGTATTTT. The chain uses TRBV4-2 and TRBJ2-3; weak D call: TRBD2 (6 bases). The V gene's germline CDR1 is LGHNA and CDR2 YNFKEQ. The length of the CDR3 is 15 residues. V was clipped by 1 base and J by 3 bases, with 11 bases between them.

The chain couples TRBV5-6 to TRBJ2-5, with 7 bases fitting TRBD1. The J segment lost 4 bases and the V segment lost 4 bases, leaving 13 bases of the junction unmatched. The CDR3 covers 16 residues. Germline CDR1 SGHDT, CDR2 YYEEEE. CDR3 amino acids: CASSQDRMGTLETQYF. The CDR3 nucleotides are TGTGCCAGCAGCCAGGACAGGATGGGGACCTTAGAGACCCAGTACTTC.

This clone has more than one count but fewer than ten. This chain links TRBV4-1 with TRBJ2-5, with D perhaps TRBD2 (5 bases). V was cut by 4 bases and J by 1 base, with 22 bases left in between. Germline-derived CDR1 and CDR2 are MGHRA and YSYEKL. The CDR3 extends over 18 amino acids. CDR3 nucleotide sequence: TGCGCCAGCAGCCGGTACTTGGACCTAGGACTGACCCAAGAGACCCAGTACTTC. It specifies CASSRYLDLGLTQETQYF.

This clone was found a few times. A read error may account for a junction end that differs from germline. The CDR3 DNA follows: TGTGCCAGCAGTGAAGCGCAAGGGACGTGGGACTTC. It yields the protein CASSEAQGTWDF. The chain joins TRBV2 to TRBJ2-5; possibly TRBD1 or TRBD2 for D (5 bases each). Per germline, CDR1 SNHLY and CDR2 FYNNEI. This CDR3 contains 12 residues. Drawing the rest from reference TRBV2 and TRBJ2-5, the complete variable domain is EPEVTQTPSHQVTQMGQEVILRCVPISNHLYFYWYRQILGQKVEFLVSFYNNEISEKSEIFDDQFSVERPDGSNFTLKIRSTKLEDSAMYFCASSEAQGTWDFGPGTRLLVL.

The chain uses TRBV29-1 and TRBJ1-1; perhaps TRBD1 as D (6 bases). The CDR3 is 13 residues long. V lost 7 bases, J lost 0 bases, and 12 bases lay in between. Germline V CDR1 and CDR2: SQVTM, ANQGSEA. CDR3 sequence: CSALDSLNTEAFF. The CDR3 nucleotides read TGCAGCGCCTTGGACAGCTTGAACACTGAAGCTTTCTTT.

V gene TRBV5-1 combines with J gene TRBJ1-1; D possibly corresponds to TRBD1 (6 bases). With 5 bases removed from V and 3 bases from J, the gap between germline ends came to 14 bases. This CDR3 region has 14 residues. CDR1 SGHRS and CDR2 YFSETQ come from the germline V gene. In DNA, the CDR3 is TGCGCCAGCAGTTCGGGGGCAGTTGACACTGAAGCTTTCTTT. Translation gives CASSSGAVDTEAFF. Combining the CDR3 with reference TRBV5-1 and TRBJ1-1 gives the whole variable domain KAGVTQTPRYLIKTRGQQVTLSCSPISGHRSVSWYQQTPGQGLQFLFEYFSETQRNKGNFPGRFSGRQFSNSRSEMNVSTLELGDSALYLCASSSGAVDTEAFFGQGTRLTVV.

The rearrangement joins TRBV5-6 to TRBJ2-7, with 10 bases identical to TRBD1. The CDR3 sequence is 15 residues long. V shed 5 bases, J shed 1 base, and the junction held 6 bases outside the gene matches. Germline CDR1 SGHDT, CDR2 YYEEEE. Here the CDR3 reads CASRTAGQGSYEQYF. The CDR3 nucleotides are TGTGCCAGCAGGACAGCGGGACAGGGGTCCTACGAGCAGTACTTC.

The rearrangement joins TRBV19 to TRBJ2-7; 7 bases line up with TRBD1. The CDR3 length is 12 residues. With V trimmed by 8 bases and J by 3 bases, 4 bases remained unmatched. CDR1 is LNHDA, CDR2 SQIVND, per germline (reference sequence). CDR3 loop: CASRQGGYEQYF. The CDR3 DNA is TGTGCCAGTCGACAGGGTGGCTACGAGCAGTACTTC.

This clone was counted once. The J gene is TRBJ1-2, the V gene TRBV11-2; a weak D match, TRBD1 (5 bases). The germline CDR1 and CDR2 sequences are SGHAT and FQNNGV. Trimming shortened V by 0 bases and J by 10 bases, and 21 bases separated the two germline ends. The CDR3 runs to 16 residues. CDR3 DNA: TGTGCCAGCAGCTTAGATTTCGGGGGAATGGGGAGGAACTACACCTTC. This gives the protein CASSLDFGGMGRNYTF.

In regard to this clone: The sample holds other DNA sequences that translate to the same CDR3. The J gene is TRBJ1-2, the V gene TRBV7-9, with D hard to call. The V end lost 4 bases, the J end lost 1 base, and 7 bases lay between the germline ends. This CDR3 is 13 amino acids long. Germline CDR1 is SEHNR and CDR2 is FQNEAQ (reference sequence). The CDR3: CASSSSNNYGYTF. CDR3 nucleotide sequence: TGTGCCAGCAGCTCCAGTAATAACTATGGCTACACCTTC.

V gene TRBV19 combines with J gene TRBJ1-1, with 11 nucleotides matching TRBD1. The CDR3 consists of 13 residues. Germline CDR1 LNHDA, CDR2 SQIVND (reference sequence). Losses at the gene ends were 5 bases for V and 8 bases for J; bases not matched to a gene: 4. The CDR3 here is CASSWTGGAEAFF. As DNA, the CDR3 is TGTGCCAGTAGTTGGACAGGGGGCGCGGAAGCTTTCTTT.

This sequence joins TRBV19 and TRBJ2-3; TRBD2 is a possible D gene (5 bases). CDR3 size: 15 residues. V was clipped by 3 bases and J by 0 bases, with 10 bases between them. Looked up from germline, CDR1 is LNHDA and CDR2 is SQIVND (reference sequence). CDR3 sequence reads: CASSMSRVSTDTQYF. CDR3 nucleotides: TGTGCCAGTAGTATGTCGCGGGTGAGCACAGATACGCAGTATTTT.

This clone was counted once. The V and J genes are TRBV4-2 and TRBJ2-2; TRBD2 matches at 7 bases. Germline values: CDR1 LGHNA, CDR2 YNFKEQ. With 7 bases clipped from V and 1 base from J, the junction kept 15 bases outside the gene matches. CDR3 length: 18 residues. The CDR3 DNA sequence: TGTGCCAGCACCCGTCGAGCTAGCGGACTATTGAACACCGGGGAGCTGTTTTTT. Translated, it gives CASTRRASGLLNTGELFF.

The gene calls are TRBV4-2 and TRBJ2-1; perhaps TRBD2 as D (5 bases). V lost 4 bases to trimming and J lost 0 bases, with 10 bases between them. From germline, CDR1 is LGHNA and CDR2 YNFKEQ. The CDR3 has 15 residues. CDR3 in amino acids: CASSRGLGSYNEQFF. CDR3 DNA: TGTGCCAGCAGCCGAGGGTTGGGCTCCTACAATGAGCAGTTCTTC.

There are a few counts of this clone. In DNA form, the CDR3 reads TGCGCCAGCAGTGCGACAGATAGCAATCAGCCCCAGCATTTT. Its protein is CASSATDSNQPQHF. This chain links TRBV10-2 with TRBJ1-5, with TRBD1 as a possible D gene (5 bases). Trimming cost V 4 bases and J 0 bases, with 7 bases left between them. The CDR3 sequence is 14 residues long. Germline lookup yields CDR1 WSHSY and CDR2 SAAADI.

The chain combines TRBV10-3 with TRBJ2-5, with unresolved D. V was pared by 3 bases and J by 5 bases, with 10 bases between. Germline CDR1 is ENHRY and CDR2 is SYGVKD. The CDR3 is made up of 13 amino acids. CDR3 amino acids: CAISEEDRETQYF. The DNA of the CDR3 is TGTGCCATCAGTGAAGAGGACCGGGAGACCCAGTACTTC.

The chain links TRBV6-1 to TRBJ2-3; D remains ambiguous. The CDR3 sequence is 18 residues long. The germline CDR1 and CDR2 sequences are MNHNS and SASEGT. Trimming took off 1 base at V and 0 bases at J, with 17 bases between the two ends. CDR3 in amino acids: CASSEDLETYSSTDTQYF. The CDR3 DNA is TGTGCCAGCAGTGAAGACTTGGAGACTTACTCTAGCACAGATACGCAGTATTTT.

The J gene is TRBJ1-5, the V gene TRBV19; D call uncertain. The V and J ends lost 2 bases and 3 bases respectively, with 8 bases between them. This CDR3 spans 14 amino acids. Germline-derived CDR1 and CDR2 are LNHDA and SQIVND (reference sequence). The CDR3 coding sequence is TGTGCCAGTAGTATACCCGCCTACAATCAGCCCCAGCATTTT. Its protein is CASSIPAYNQPQHF.

In this sample, this clone turned up once. The J gene is TRBJ1-2, the V gene TRBV29-1; 9 positions agree with TRBD1. CDR1 and CDR2 from the germline V gene are SQVTM and ANQGSEA. Germline trimming cut 6 bases from V and 2 bases from J; bases unmatched to any gene: 13. CDR3 length: 16 residues. This chain's CDR3 is CSVLGTGSLPNYGYTF. The CDR3 bases are TGCAGCGTCCTGGGGACAGGGAGTCTCCCAAACTATGGCTACACCTTC.

This chain uses TRBV2 with TRBJ1-4, with 8 bases lining up with TRBD1. CDR1 is SNHLY, CDR2 FYNNEI, per germline. The CDR3 is made up of 15 amino acids. Trimming removed 1 base from V and 6 bases from J; junction bases left unmatched: 4. The CDR3 loop reads CASSEGQGAYEKLFF. CDR3 bases: TGTGCCAGCAGTGAAGGCCAGGGGGCCTATGAAAAACTGTTTTTT.

The chain joins TRBV15 to TRBJ1-1; D unclear. The CDR3 runs 15 residues. V lost 0 bases and J lost 1, with 9 bases in between. Germline CDR1 is LNHNV and CDR2 is YYDKDF (reference sequence). In DNA, the CDR3 is TGTGCCACCAGCAGAGATTTGGTGGGGAACACTGAAGCTTTCTTT. Translation gives CATSRDLVGNTEAFF.

This rearrangement joins TRBV6-6 to TRBJ2-5; 10 bases are shared with TRBD2. Germline CDR1 and CDR2: MNHNY and SVGAGI (reference sequence). V dropped 2 bases and J dropped 3; count of bases not matched to a gene: 6. This CDR3 is built from 16 residues. CDR3 DNA sequence: TGTGCCAGCAGTTACCCCGGACTAGCGGAGAAAGAGACCCAGTACTTC. It yields the protein CASSYPGLAEKETQYF.

V and J are TRBV5-6 and TRBJ2-1; TRBD2 matches 8 bases. Germline CDR1 reads SGHDT; CDR2 reads YYEEEE. V gave up 0 bases and J gave up 10 bases; unmatched junction bases: 3. The CDR3 consists of 13 residues. CDR3 in DNA: TGTGCCAGCAGCTTGGTTCGGGGGGGGGAGCAGTTCTTC. Amino acids: CASSLVRGGEQFF.

V and J are TRBV27 and TRBJ2-3; 8 nucleotides align to TRBD2. Germline lookup yields CDR1 MNHEY and CDR2 SMNVEV (reference sequence). The junction had 2 bases not matched to a gene; V was cut back by 0 bases and J by 0 bases. The CDR3 has 16 residues. CDR3 sequence: CASSLSGGGSTDTQYF. The CDR3 DNA reads as TGTGCCAGCAGTTTATCCGGGGGGGGCAGCACAGATACGCAGTATTTT.